This T cell receptor (beta chain) was sequenced for a study of CD8+CD57+ T cells in acquired aplastic anemia. The authors sequenced patients whose flow cytometry had shown CD8+CD57+ cell expansion. Untreated patients provided the blood samples, with no therapy given before sampling. Points on this clonotype: Germline is not matched at one junction end, which may reflect a read error.

Genomic DNA constituted the template upon which TCR beta VDJ and CDR3 profiling was performed. Each CDR3 protein gets one entry after TCRdb re-called the reads with MiXCR. The sample yields about 120,000 distinct CDR3 sequences, 50% to 60% seen once. This CDR3 comprises 16 residues. CDR1 is ENHRY, CDR2 SYGVKD, per germline. This chain uses TRBV10-3 with TRBJ2-5; 10 nucleotides match TRBD1. This TCR came from a human donor with aplastic anemia. The sequencing sample was made of sorted CD4+, CD8+, or CD8+CD57+ T cells (not recorded which) from PBMCs. CDR3 protein: CATSEVGQGGQETQYF. In DNA form, the CDR3 reads TGTGCCACCAGTGAAGTCGGACAGGGGGGCCAAGAGACCCAGTACTTC.